This T cell receptor beta chain was observed in a study of T cell repertoires in cytomegalovirus infection. Across the study: Recently identified HLA-C-restricted CMV epitopes were among the peptides used. The public TCR beta signatures pointed to both CMV infection and matching HLA type.

Regarding this clonotype: Its antigen is unidentified.

MiXCR was run by TCRdb on the reads, yielding one entry per CDR3 protein. This table holds around 900,000 distinct CDR3 sequences, around 30% found once. General study points: Summed frequency of public TCR beta families distinguished CMV carriers with the relevant HLA. The ex vivo response showed dominance by HLA-C-restricted CMV-specific TCR beta clonotypes.

V was cut by 8 bases and J by 4 bases, with 9 bases left in between. CDR1 and CDR2 from the germline V gene are MNHNY and SVGAGI (reference sequence). CDR3 size: 11 residues. Here the sequenced sample was cultured CD8+ T cells from PBMCs, taken from culture after CMV antigen stimulation. The gene calls are TRBV6-6 and TRBJ2-7; D gene uncertain. The receptor comes from a human donor in good health (CMV status not recorded). Some clones in this sample may be carry-over from other donors' samples. For the CDR3, the DNA is TGTGCCAGCGACTCGAAATACGAGCAGTACGTC. Residues: CASDSKYEQYV.